Listed below are T cell receptor beta chains from one sample, sequenced in a study of shared clonotypes between healthy human individuals. Profiling relied on immunoSEQ multiplex PCR, and the TCRdb table lists in-frame clones only, not all of them. Of about 2,100,000 clones in the sample, 90% to 95% were seen once. The specimen sequenced was naive CD8+ T cells from PBMCs. The receptors derive from a man aged 18-30 years in good health. Some clones in this sample may be carry-over from other donors' samples. CDR3s leave out the opening cysteine and the closing phenylalanine or tryptophan.

V	J	length	CDR3
TRBV10-3	TRBJ1-5	12	AISEAGSNQPQH
TRBV7-8	TRBJ2-1	10	ASSVGANEQF
TRBV25-1	TRBJ1-2	11	ASSGTGTYGYT
TRBV4-3	-	13	ASSQEAGVSYEQY
TRBV11-2	TRBJ2-1	14	ASSLARDISYNEQF
TRBV4-1	TRBJ1-1	12	ASSQPDRDTEAF
TRBV4-1	TRBJ2-3	14	ASRERDTLNTDTQY
TRBV7-8	TRBJ2-3	15	ASSLKLGQRRTDTQY
TRBV7-9	TRBJ1-1	12	ASGAGTWDTEAF
TRBV19	TRBJ2-1	11	ASSQNSYNEQF
TRBV6-5	TRBJ2-7	13	ASTVAGGQSYEQY
TRBV6-5	TRBJ2-1	10	ASSPGLNEQF